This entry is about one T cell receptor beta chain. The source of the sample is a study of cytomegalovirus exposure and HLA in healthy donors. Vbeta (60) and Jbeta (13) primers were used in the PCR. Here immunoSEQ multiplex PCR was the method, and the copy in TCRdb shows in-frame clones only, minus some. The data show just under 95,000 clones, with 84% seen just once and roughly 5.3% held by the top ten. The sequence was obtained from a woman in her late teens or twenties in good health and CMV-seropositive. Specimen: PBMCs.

CDR3 nucleotide sequence: TGTGCCAGCAGCTGGCGTGTGGACAACTCCTACGAGCAGTACTTC. Residues: CASSWRVDNSYEQYF. V and J are TRBV11-2 and TRBJ2-7; a possible D gene is TRBD1 (5 bases). Germline V CDR1 and CDR2: SGHAT, FQNNGV. The length of the CDR3 is 15 residues. Trimming stripped 4 bases from V and 0 bases from J, with 13 bases between.